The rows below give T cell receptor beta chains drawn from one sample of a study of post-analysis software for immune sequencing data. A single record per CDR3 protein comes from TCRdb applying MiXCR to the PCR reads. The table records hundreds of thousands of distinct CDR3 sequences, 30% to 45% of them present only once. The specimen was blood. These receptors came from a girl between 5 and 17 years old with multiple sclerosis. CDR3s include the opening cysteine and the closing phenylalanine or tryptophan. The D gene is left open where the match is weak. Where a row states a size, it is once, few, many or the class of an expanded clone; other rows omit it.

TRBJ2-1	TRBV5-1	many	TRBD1	CASSSLTGRGTYNEQFF	TGCGCCAGCAGCTCCCTGACAGGGAGAGGAACCTACAATGAGCAGTTCTTC
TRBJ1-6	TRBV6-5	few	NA	CASRGASSPLHF	TGTGCCAGCAGAGGGGCCAGTTCACCCCTCCACTTT
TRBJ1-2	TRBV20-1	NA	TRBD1	CSAHPRVWTGPNYGYTF	TGCAGTGCTCACCCCAGGGTCTGGACAGGGCCCAACTATGGCTACACCTTC
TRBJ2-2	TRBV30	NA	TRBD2	CAWSVSGIFTGELFF	TGTGCCTGGAGTGTAAGCGGGATTTTTACCGGGGAGCTGTTTTTT
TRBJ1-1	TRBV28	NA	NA	CASSLTGFEAFF	TGTGCCAGCAGCCTCACAGGGTTTGAGGCTTTCTTT
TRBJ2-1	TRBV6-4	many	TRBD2	CASSASSGPYNEQFF	TGTGCCAGCAGTGCCTCTAGCGGTCCCTACAATGAGCAGTTCTTC
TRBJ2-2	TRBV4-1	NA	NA	CASSQGGPPGELFF	TGCGCCAGCAGCCAGGGCGGACCCCCGGGGGAGCTGTTTTTT
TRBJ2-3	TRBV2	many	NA	CASSEAGNTDTQYF	TGTGCCAGCAGTGAAGCGGGGAACACAGATACGCAGTATTTT
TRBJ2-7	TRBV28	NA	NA	CASSLNRKFSYEQYF	TGTGCCAGCAGTTTGAACAGGAAGTTTTCCTACGAGCAGTACTTC
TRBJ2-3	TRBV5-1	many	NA	CASSLSTTGTQYF	TGCGCCAGCAGCTTGTCTACCACTGGTACGCAGTATTTT
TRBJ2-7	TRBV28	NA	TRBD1	CASRPTGGHEQYF	TGTGCCAGCAGGCCGACAGGGGGCCACGAGCAGTACTTC
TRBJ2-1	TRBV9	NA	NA	CASSNPLDWDNEQFF	TGTGCCAGCAGTAATCCCCTCGACTGGGACAATGAGCAGTTCTTC
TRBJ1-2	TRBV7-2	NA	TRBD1	CASGTGTKLGYTF	TGTGCCAGCGGGACAGGGACTAAATTAGGCTACACCTTC
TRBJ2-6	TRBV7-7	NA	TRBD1	CASSPGTGGFSGGANVLTF	TGTGCCAGCAGCCCTGGGACAGGGGGATTTAGCGGTGGGGCCAACGTCCTGACTTTC
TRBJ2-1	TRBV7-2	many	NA	CASSLAFDRREQFF	TGTGCCAGCAGCTTAGCTTTCGACCGGCGGGAGCAGTTCTTC
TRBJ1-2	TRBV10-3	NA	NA	CAISVARGDGYTF	TGTGCCATCAGTGTCGCTAGGGGAGATGGCTACACCTTC
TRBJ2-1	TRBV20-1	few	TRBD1	CSPVRDRGRNEQFF	TGCAGTCCGGTCCGGGACAGGGGACGAAATGAGCAGTTCTTC
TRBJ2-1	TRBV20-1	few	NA	CSAKVGSYNEQFF	TGCAGTGCTAAGGTCGGGTCCTACAATGAGCAGTTCTTC
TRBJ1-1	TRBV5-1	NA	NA	CASKTRSTHTEAFF	TGCGCCAGCAAAACGCGCAGTACACACACTGAAGCTTTCTTT
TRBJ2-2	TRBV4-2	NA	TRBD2	CASSQDRRLAGVPGELFF	TGTGCCAGCAGCCAAGATAGGAGACTAGCGGGAGTGCCCGGGGAGCTGTTTTTT
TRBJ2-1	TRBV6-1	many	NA	CASSEVRRDEQFF	TGTGCCAGCAGTGAGGTCCGCCGGGATGAGCAGTTCTTC
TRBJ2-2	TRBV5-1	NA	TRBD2	CASSWRETTGERFF	TGCGCCAGCAGCTGGCGGGAGACCACCGGGGAGCGGTTTTTT
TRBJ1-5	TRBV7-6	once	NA	CASARGPNSNQPQHF	TGTGCCAGCGCGCGCGGACCTAATAGCAATCAGCCCCAGCATTTT